The TCR beta chain described here comes from a study of OX40 agonist ivuxolimab in advanced cancers. V was pared by 4 bases and J by 5 bases, with 4 bases of the junction left unmatched. The germline V gene has CDR1 SEHNR and CDR2 FQNEAQ (reference sequence). The CDR3 totals 13 residues. The protocol was immunoSEQ multiplex PCR, while the TCRdb copy is restricted to in-frame clones and leaves out a portion. The top ten hold about 25% of the sample, which has almost 80,000 clones, around four fifths seen once. V and J are TRBV7-9 and TRBJ2-5; 7 positions agree with TRBD2. The TCR originated in an adult with an advanced solid tumor such as melanoma, head and neck, liver or kidney cancer. Sequencing used CD4+ or CD8+ T cells sorted from blood, obtained in a trial of the OX40 agonist ivuxolimab. CDR3 sequence reads: CASSWAGGETQYF. The CDR3 DNA sequence: TGTGCCAGCAGCTGGGCCGGGGGGGAGACCCAGTACTTC. Together with reference TRBV7-9 and TRBJ2-5, the CDR3 gives the full variable domain: DTGVSQNPRHKITKRGQNVTFRCDPISEHNRLYWYRQTLGQGPEFLTYFQNEAQLEKSRLLSDRFSAERPKGSFSTLEIQRTEQGDSAMYLCASSWAGGETQYFGPGTRLLVL.